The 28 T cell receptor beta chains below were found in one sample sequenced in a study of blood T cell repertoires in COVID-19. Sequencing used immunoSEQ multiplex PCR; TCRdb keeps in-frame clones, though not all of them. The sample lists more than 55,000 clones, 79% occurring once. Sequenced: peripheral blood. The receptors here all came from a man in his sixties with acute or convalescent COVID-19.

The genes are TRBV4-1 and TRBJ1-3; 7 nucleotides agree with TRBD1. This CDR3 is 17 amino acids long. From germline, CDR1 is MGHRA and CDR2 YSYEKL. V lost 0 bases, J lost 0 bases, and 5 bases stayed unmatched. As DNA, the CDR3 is TGCGCCAGCAGCCAAGACGGACAGGCCGCCTCTGGAAACACCATATATTTT. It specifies CASSQDGQAASGNTIYF.

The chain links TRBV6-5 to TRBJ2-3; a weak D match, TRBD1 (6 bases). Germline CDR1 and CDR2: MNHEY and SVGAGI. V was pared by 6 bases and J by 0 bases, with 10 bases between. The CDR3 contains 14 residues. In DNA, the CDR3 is TGTGCCAGCAGCCTGGACAGCAGCACAGATACGCAGTATTTT. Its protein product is CASSLDSSTDTQYF.

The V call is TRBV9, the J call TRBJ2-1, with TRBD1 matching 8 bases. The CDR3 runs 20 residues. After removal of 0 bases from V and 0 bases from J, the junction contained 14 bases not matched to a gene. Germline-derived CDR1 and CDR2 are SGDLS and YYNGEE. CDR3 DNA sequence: TGTGCCAGCAGCGTAGCCGGAGACAGGGGTTATCTTAGCTCCTACAATGAGCAGTTCTTC. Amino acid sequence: CASSVAGDRGYLSSYNEQFF.

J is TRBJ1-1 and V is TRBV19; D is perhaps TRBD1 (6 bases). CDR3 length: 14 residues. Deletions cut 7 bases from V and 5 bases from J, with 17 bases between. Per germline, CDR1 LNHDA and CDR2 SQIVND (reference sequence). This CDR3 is CASNLGQWQTEAFF. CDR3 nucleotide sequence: TGTGCCAGTAATCTTGGACAGTGGCAGACTGAAGCTTTCTTT.

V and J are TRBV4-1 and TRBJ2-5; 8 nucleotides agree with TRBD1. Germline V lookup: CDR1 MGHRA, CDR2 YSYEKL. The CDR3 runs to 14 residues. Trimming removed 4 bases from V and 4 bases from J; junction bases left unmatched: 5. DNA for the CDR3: TGCGCCAGCAGCCCGCAGGGGGCCCGAGAGACCCAGTACTTC. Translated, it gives CASSPQGARETQYF.

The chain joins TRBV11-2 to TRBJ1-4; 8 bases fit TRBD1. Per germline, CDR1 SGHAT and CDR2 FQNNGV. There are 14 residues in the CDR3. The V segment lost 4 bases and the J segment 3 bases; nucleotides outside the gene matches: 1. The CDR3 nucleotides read TGTGCCAGCAGCTCGACAGGGGCTAATGAAAAACTGTTTTTT. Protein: CASSSTGANEKLFF.

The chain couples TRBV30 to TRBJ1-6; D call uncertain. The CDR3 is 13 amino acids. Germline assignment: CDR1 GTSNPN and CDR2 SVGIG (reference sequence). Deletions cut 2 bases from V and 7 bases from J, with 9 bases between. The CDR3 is CAWSSPKNSPLHF. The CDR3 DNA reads TGTGCCTGGAGTTCCCCTAAGAATTCACCCCTCCACTTT.

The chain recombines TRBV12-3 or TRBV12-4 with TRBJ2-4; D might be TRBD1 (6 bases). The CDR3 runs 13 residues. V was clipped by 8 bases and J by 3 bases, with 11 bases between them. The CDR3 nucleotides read TGTGCCAGCCTGGACAGTCTCAAAAACATTCAGTACTTC. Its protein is CASLDSLKNIQYF.

CDR3 sequence (DNA): TGCGCCAGCAGCATTAGACAGGGACGAACTGAAGCTTTCTTT. Its translation is CASSIRQGRTEAFF. This chain joins TRBV5-1 and TRBJ1-1, with 7 nucleotides matching TRBD1. After removal of 4 bases from V and 5 bases from J, the junction contained 8 bases not matched to a gene. The CDR3 spans 14 residues. Germline CDR1 reads SGHRS; CDR2 reads YFSETQ.

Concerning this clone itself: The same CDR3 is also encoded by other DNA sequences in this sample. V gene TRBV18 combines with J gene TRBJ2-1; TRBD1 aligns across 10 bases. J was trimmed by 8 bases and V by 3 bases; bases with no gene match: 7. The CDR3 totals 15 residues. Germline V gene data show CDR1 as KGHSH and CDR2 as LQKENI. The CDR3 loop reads CASSPPGTGVHEQFF. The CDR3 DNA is TGTGCCAGCTCACCCCCCGGGACAGGGGTCCATGAGCAGTTCTTC.

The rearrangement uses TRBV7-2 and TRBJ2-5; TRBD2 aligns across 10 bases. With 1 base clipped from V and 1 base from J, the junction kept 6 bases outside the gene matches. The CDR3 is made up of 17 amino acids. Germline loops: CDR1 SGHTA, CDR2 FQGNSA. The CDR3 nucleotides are TGTGCCAGCAGCTTAGGGACTTTAGCGGGGGGCCAAGAGACCCAGTACTTC. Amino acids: CASSLGTLAGGQETQYF.

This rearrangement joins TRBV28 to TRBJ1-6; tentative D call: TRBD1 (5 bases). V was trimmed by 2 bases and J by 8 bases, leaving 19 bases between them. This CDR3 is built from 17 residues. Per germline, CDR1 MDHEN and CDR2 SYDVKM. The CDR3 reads CASSLMTASGFDSPLHF. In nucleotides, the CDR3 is TGTGCCAGCAGTTTAATGACGGCCTCAGGGTTCGATTCACCCCTCCACTTT. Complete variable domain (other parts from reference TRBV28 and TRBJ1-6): DVKVTQSSRYLVKRTGEKVFLECVQDMDHENMFWYRQDPGLGLRLIYFSYDVKMKEKGDIPEGYSVSREKKERFSLILESASTNQTSMYLCASSLMTASGFDSPLHFGNGTRLTVT.

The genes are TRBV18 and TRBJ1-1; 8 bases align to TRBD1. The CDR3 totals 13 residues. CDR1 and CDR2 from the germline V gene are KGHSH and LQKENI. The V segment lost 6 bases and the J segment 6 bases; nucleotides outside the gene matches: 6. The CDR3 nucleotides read TGTGCCAGCTCTACGACAGGGGATTCTGAAGCTTTCTTT. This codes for CASSTTGDSEAFF.

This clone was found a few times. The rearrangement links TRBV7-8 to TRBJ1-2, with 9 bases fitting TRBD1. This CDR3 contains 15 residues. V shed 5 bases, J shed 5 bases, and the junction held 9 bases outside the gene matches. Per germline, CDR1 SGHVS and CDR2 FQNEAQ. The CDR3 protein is CASSPQRGTGYGYTF. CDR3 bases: TGTGCCAGCAGCCCTCAGCGAGGGACAGGGTATGGCTACACCTTC. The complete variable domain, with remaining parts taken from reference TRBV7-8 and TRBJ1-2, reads GAGVSQSPRYKVAKRGQDVALRCDPISGHVSLFWYQQALGQGPEFLTYFQNEAQLDKSGLPSDRFFAERPEGSVSTLKIQRTQQEDSAVYLCASSPQRGTGYGYTFGSGTRLTVV.

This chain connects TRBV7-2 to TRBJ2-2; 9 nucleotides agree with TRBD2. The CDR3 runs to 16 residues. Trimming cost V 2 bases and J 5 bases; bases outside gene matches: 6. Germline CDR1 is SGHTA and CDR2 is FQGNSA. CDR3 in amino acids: CASSLKAGGPTGELFF. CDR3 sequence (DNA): TGTGCCAGCAGCTTAAAGGCGGGGGGGCCTACCGGGGAGCTGTTTTTT.

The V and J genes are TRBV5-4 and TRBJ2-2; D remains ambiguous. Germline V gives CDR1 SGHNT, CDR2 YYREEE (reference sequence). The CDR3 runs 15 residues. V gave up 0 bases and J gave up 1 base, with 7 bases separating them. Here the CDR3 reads CASSLGTENTGELFF. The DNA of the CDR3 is TGTGCCAGCAGCTTGGGAACAGAGAACACCGGGGAGCTGTTTTTT.

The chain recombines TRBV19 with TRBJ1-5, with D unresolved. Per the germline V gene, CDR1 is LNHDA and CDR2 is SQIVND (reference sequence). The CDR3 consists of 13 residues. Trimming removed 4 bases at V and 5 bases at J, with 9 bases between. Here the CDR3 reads CASSNDGDQPQHF. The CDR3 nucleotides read TGTGCCAGTAGTAACGACGGGGATCAGCCCCAGCATTTT.

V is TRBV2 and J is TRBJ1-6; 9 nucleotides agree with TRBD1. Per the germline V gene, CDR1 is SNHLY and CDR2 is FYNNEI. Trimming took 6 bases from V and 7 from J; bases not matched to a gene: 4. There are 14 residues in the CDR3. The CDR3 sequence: CASRGQGLNSPLHF. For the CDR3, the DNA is TGTGCCAGCAGAGGACAGGGGTTAAATTCACCCCTCCACTTT.

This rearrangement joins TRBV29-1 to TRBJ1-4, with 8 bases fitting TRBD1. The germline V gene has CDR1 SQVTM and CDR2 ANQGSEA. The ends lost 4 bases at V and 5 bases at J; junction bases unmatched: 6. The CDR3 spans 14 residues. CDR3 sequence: CSVVTGGYNEKLFF. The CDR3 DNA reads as TGCAGCGTTGTTACAGGGGGTTACAATGAAAAACTGTTTTTT. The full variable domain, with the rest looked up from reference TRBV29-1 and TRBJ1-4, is SAVISQKPSRDICQRGTSLTIQCQVDSQVTMMFWYRQQPGQSLTLIATANQGSEATYESGFVIDKFPISRPNLTFSTLTVSNMSPEDSSIYLCSVVTGGYNEKLFFGSGTQLSVL.

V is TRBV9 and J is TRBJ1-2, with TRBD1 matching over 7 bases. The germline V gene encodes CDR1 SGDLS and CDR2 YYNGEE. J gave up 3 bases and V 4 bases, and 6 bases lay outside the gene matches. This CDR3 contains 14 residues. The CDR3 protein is CASSSRTGHYGYTF. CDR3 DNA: TGTGCCAGCAGCTCCCGGACAGGACACTATGGCTACACCTTC. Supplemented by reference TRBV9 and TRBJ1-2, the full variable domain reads DSGVTQTPKHLITATGQRVTLRCSPRSGDLSVYWYQQSLDQGLQFLIQYYNGEERAKGNILERFSAQQFPDLHSELNLSSLELGDSALYFCASSSRTGHYGYTFGSGTRLTVV.

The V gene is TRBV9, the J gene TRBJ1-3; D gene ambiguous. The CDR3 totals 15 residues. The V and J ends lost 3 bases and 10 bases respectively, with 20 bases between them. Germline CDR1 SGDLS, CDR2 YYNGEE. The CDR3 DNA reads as TGTGCCAGCAGCGCCCTACGGAGGCGAGAAGGGACCATATATTTT. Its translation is CASSALRRREGTIYF.

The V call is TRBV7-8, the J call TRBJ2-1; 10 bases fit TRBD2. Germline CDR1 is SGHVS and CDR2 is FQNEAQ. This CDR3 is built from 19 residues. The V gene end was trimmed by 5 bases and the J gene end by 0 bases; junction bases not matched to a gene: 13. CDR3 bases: TGTGCCAGCAGCCAGAGGCAGCTAGCGGGAGAGAGCTCCTACAATGAGCAGTTCTTC. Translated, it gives CASSQRQLAGESSYNEQFF. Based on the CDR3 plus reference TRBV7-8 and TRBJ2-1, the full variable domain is GAGVSQSPRYKVAKRGQDVALRCDPISGHVSLFWYQQALGQGPEFLTYFQNEAQLDKSGLPSDRFFAERPEGSVSTLKIQRTQQEDSAVYLCASSQRQLAGESSYNEQFFGPGTRLTVL.

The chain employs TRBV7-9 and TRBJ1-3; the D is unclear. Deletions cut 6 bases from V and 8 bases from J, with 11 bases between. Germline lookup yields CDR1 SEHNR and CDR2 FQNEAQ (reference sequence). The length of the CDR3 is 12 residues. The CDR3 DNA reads TGTGCCAGCAGTTCTCGGGTAGACACCATATATTTT. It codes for CASSSRVDTIYF.

For the CDR3, the DNA is TGCAGTGCCCGGGGGGCGGCCCAAGGGTACTTC. Residues: CSARGAAQGYF. This chain uses TRBV20-1 with TRBJ2-7; TRBD2 is a possible D gene (7 bases). This CDR3 is 11 amino acids long. Germline CDR1 is DFQATT and CDR2 is SNEGSKA (reference sequence). Trimming took 6 bases from V and 12 from J, leaving 18 bases between them.

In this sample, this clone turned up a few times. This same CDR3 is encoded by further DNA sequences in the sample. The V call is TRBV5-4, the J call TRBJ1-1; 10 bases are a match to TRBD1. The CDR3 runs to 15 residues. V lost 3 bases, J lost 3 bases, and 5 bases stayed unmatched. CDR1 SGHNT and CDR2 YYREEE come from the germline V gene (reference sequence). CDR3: CASSSWDRGHTEAFF. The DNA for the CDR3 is TGTGCCAGCAGCTCCTGGGACAGGGGACACACTGAAGCTTTCTTT. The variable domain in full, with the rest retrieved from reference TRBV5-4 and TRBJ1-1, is ETGVTQSPTHLIKTRGQQVTLRCSSQSGHNTVSWYQQALGQGPQFIFQYYREEENGRGNFPPRFSGLQFPNYSSELNVNALELDDSALYLCASSSWDRGHTEAFFGQGTRLTVV.

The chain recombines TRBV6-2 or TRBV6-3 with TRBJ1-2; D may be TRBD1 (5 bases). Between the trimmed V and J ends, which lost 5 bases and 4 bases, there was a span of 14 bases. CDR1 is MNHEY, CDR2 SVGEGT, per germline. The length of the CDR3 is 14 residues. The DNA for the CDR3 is TGTGCCAGCAGTAGTCTGGGAGGGGTCTATGGCTACACCTTC. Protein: CASSSLGGVYGYTF.

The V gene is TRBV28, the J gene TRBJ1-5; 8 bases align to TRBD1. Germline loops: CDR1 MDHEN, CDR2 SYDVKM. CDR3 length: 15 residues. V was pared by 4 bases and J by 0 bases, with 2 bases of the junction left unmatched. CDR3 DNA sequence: TGTGCCAGCAGTTCGGACAGGGATAGCAATCAGCCCCAGCATTTT. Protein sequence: CASSSDRDSNQPQHF.

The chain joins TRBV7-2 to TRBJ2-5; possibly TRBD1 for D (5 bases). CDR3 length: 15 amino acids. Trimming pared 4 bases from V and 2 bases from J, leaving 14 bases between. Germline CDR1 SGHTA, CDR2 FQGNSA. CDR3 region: CASSYYQGNQETQYF. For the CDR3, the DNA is TGTGCCAGCAGCTATTATCAGGGAAATCAAGAGACCCAGTACTTC.